Shown below are 25 T cell receptor beta chains from a single sample sequenced in a study of blood T cell repertoires in COVID-19. The protocol was immunoSEQ multiplex PCR, while the TCRdb copy is restricted to in-frame clones and leaves out a portion. The sample includes approximately 270,000 clones, around 93% of them seen just once. The sample was PBMCs or T cells enriched from blood (not recorded which). Every receptor here comes from a man in his forties or fifties who had been exposed to COVID-19.

V and J are TRBV24-1 and TRBJ2-1, with 8 bases aligning to TRBD2. J lost 7 bases, V lost 4 bases, and 8 bases had no gene match. The CDR3 extends over 15 amino acids. The germline gives CDR1 KGHDR, CDR2 SFDVKD. CDR3 bases: TGTGCCACCAGTGACTTAGCGGGGAAAGGGAATGAGCAGTTCTTC. It codes for CATSDLAGKGNEQFF.

The rearrangement joins TRBV7-2 to TRBJ2-2, with a tentative D call TRBD1 (6 bases). Trimming left V 0 bases short and J 4 bases short, with 12 bases between. The CDR3 extends over 16 amino acids. Germline CDR1 is SGHTA and CDR2 is FQGNSA. The CDR3 nucleotides read TGTGCCAGCAGCTTAGCGGCAGGGGTATTCACCGGGGAGCTGTTTTTT. Translation gives CASSLAAGVFTGELFF.

V gene TRBV27 combines with J gene TRBJ2-7; D might be TRBD2 (5 bases). Germline assignment: CDR1 MNHEY and CDR2 SMNVEV (reference sequence). The germline V and J ends were trimmed by 6 bases and 0 bases, with 15 bases remaining between them. The CDR3 runs 15 residues. In DNA form, the CDR3 reads TGTGCCAGCAGACCCAACTTAGCGTCCTCCTACGAGCAGTACTTC. This translates into CASRPNLASSYEQYF.

On this clone: The same CDR3 can be traced to other DNA sequences in this sample. This sequence joins TRBV28 and TRBJ1-2; perhaps TRBD1 as D (6 bases). This CDR3 is built from 13 residues. Germline V gene lookup returns CDR1 MDHEN and CDR2 SYDVKM. Between the trimmed V and J ends, which lost 4 bases and 4 bases, there was a span of 10 bases. Here the CDR3 reads CASSSQGGYGYTF. The CDR3 DNA reads as TGTGCCAGCAGTTCACAGGGCGGCTATGGCTACACCTTC.

The J gene is TRBJ1-5, the V gene TRBV21-1; the table's D call, TRBD1, has no DNA check behind it. TRBV21-1 is shown as a pseudogene. The CDR3 totals 18 residues. The CDR3, as DNA: TGTGCCAGCAGCCTTCACCCCGACAGGTACTATCGCAATCAGCCCCAGCATTTT. It encodes CASSLHPDRYYRNQPQHF.

The genes are TRBV6-5 and TRBJ1-6; TRBD1 is a possible D gene (6 bases). Trimming took 2 bases from V and 6 from J, leaving 11 bases between them. The CDR3 length is 15 residues. CDR1 and CDR2 from the germline V gene are MNHEY and SVGAGI. CDR3 in amino acids: CASSYKNRANSPLHF. CDR3 nucleotide sequence: TGTGCCAGCAGTTACAAGAACAGGGCTAATTCACCCCTCCACTTT.

This chain connects TRBV19 to TRBJ2-5; the match to TRBD1 covers 9 bases. Germline trimming cut 7 bases from V and 1 base from J; bases unmatched to any gene: 10. Germline assignment: CDR1 LNHDA and CDR2 SQIVND (reference sequence). This CDR3 region has 16 residues. The CDR3 protein is CASTSRDRDSQETQYF. The CDR3 DNA reads as TGTGCCAGTACTTCCCGGGACAGGGACTCCCAAGAGACCCAGTACTTC.

This chain connects TRBV5-4 to TRBJ2-7; 8 nucleotides agree with TRBD1. V lost 2 bases and J lost 4; bases outside the gene matches: 8. The V gene's germline CDR1 is SGHNT and CDR2 YYREEE (reference sequence). The CDR3 runs 15 residues. CDR3 loop: CASSFDRGEWYEQYF. CDR3 nucleotide sequence: TGTGCCAGCAGCTTCGACAGGGGAGAATGGTACGAGCAGTACTTC. Based on the CDR3 plus reference TRBV5-4 and TRBJ2-7, the full variable domain is ETGVTQSPTHLIKTRGQQVTLRCSSQSGHNTVSWYQQALGQGPQFIFQYYREEENGRGNFPPRFSGLQFPNYSSELNVNALELDDSALYLCASSFDRGEWYEQYFGPGTRLTVT.

This clone turned up a few times. The J gene is TRBJ2-7, the V gene TRBV5-5; the match to TRBD1 covers 7 bases. The CDR3 loop spans 15 amino acids. The junction had 4 bases not matched to a gene; V was cut back by 0 bases and J by 1 base. The germline gives CDR1 SGHKS, CDR2 YYEKEE (reference sequence). The CDR3 here is CASSLDRGKSYEQYF. CDR3 sequence (DNA): TGTGCCAGCAGCTTGGACAGGGGAAAGTCCTACGAGCAGTACTTC.

The chain combines TRBV11-3 with TRBJ2-1; no reliable D call. The CDR3 consists of 14 residues. V was trimmed by 1 base and J by 8 bases, leaving 12 bases between them. Germline V gives CDR1 SGHNT, CDR2 YENEEA. CDR3 sequence (DNA): TGTGCCAGCAGCTTAGTAAGACAAGCCTATGAGCAGTTCTTC. Translating gives CASSLVRQAYEQFF.

The chain is built from TRBV5-6 and TRBJ2-3; 9 nucleotides line up with TRBD1. The CDR3 runs 15 residues. V lost 3 bases and J lost 9; bases outside the gene matches: 11. Germline CDR1 SGHDT, CDR2 YYEEEE. This CDR3 reads CASSSSGQGLGTQYF. Written as DNA, the CDR3 is TGTGCCAGCAGCTCCTCGGGACAGGGATTGGGCACGCAGTATTTT.

This clone showed up just once. The chain has TRBV28 and TRBJ2-1; 10 bases are a match to TRBD2. The CDR3 is 15 residues long. Germline CDR1 reads MDHEN; CDR2 reads SYDVKM. V dropped 7 bases and J dropped 0; count of bases not matched to a gene: 3. The CDR3 DNA reads TGTGCCAGCATTTCTAGCGGGAGCTCCTACAATGAGCAGTTCTTC. It encodes CASISSGSSYNEQFF.

This rearrangement joins TRBV7-7 to TRBJ2-1; 10 bases align to TRBD2. CDR1 is SSHAT, CDR2 FNYEAQ, per germline (reference sequence). V shed 5 bases and J 4 bases; nucleotides not matched to a gene: 5. CDR3 size: 15 residues. The DNA of the CDR3 is TGTGCCAGCAGCCAAGGGACTAGCGTATACAATGAGCAGTTCTTC. It translates to CASSQGTSVYNEQFF.

The chain recombines TRBV3-1 (or the pseudogene TRBV3-2) with TRBJ1-2; D not resolved. This CDR3 has 16 residues. Trimming took 1 base from V and 6 from J, leaving 18 bases between them. Germline V gene lookup returns CDR1 LGHDT and CDR2 YNNKEL (reference sequence). The CDR3: CASSQGAGYLPDGYTF. In DNA, the CDR3 is TGTGCCAGCAGCCAAGGAGCGGGGTACCTCCCTGATGGCTACACCTTC.

This clone was observed a single time. The V gene is TRBV4-2, the J gene TRBJ2-2; no reliable D call. V was shortened by 3 bases and J by 6 bases, with 23 bases between the two germline ends. The CDR3 has 18 amino acids. The germline gives CDR1 LGHNA, CDR2 YNFKEQ. CDR3 DNA: TGTGCCAGCAGCCAGTCCGGCCGCAATGGGCTTCACGCCGGGGAGCTGTTTTTT. Protein sequence: CASSQSGRNGLHAGELFF.

This chain connects TRBV12-3 or TRBV12-4 to TRBJ1-2; maybe TRBD1 (6 bases). CDR3 length equals 13 residues. V shed 3 bases and J shed 3 bases, with 8 bases lying between them. The CDR3: CASSFSGDYGYTF. Here the CDR3 DNA reads TGTGCCAGCAGTTTCTCAGGGGACTATGGCTACACCTTC.

The chain carries TRBV28 and TRBJ2-2; the D gene is possibly TRBD2 (6 bases). V lost 5 bases to trimming and J lost 3 bases, with 22 bases between them. The CDR3 extends over 18 amino acids. Germline loops: CDR1 MDHEN, CDR2 SYDVKM. This CDR3 is CASSPWWDLRDYTGELFF. The CDR3 region has the DNA TGTGCCAGCAGTCCATGGTGGGACTTACGAGACTACACCGGGGAGCTGTTTTTT. Full variable domain (outside the CDR3, taken from reference TRBV28 and TRBJ2-2): DVKVTQSSRYLVKRTGEKVFLECVQDMDHENMFWYRQDPGLGLRLIYFSYDVKMKEKGDIPEGYSVSREKKERFSLILESASTNQTSMYLCASSPWWDLRDYTGELFFGEGSRLTVL.

V gene TRBV27 combines with J gene TRBJ1-5; D gene uncertain. There are 15 residues in the CDR3. Trimming pared 3 bases from V and 7 bases from J, leaving 16 bases between. Looked up from germline, CDR1 is MNHEY and CDR2 is SMNVEV (reference sequence). The CDR3 loop is CASSLAGIGGQPQHF. The CDR3 coding sequence is TGTGCCAGCAGTTTGGCGGGGATCGGTGGACAGCCCCAGCATTTT.

This clone showed up just a few times. This chain uses TRBV19 with TRBJ2-7; TRBD1 aligns across 7 bases. CDR1 and CDR2 (germline): LNHDA, SQIVND (reference sequence). The V segment lost 7 bases and the J segment 7 bases; nucleotides outside the gene matches: 13. The length of the CDR3 is 14 residues. This CDR3 reads CASTPTGYRREQYF. The CDR3 DNA follows: TGTGCCAGTACCCCGACAGGGTATCGACGTGAGCAGTACTTC.

The V call is TRBV5-4, the J call TRBJ2-7, with a weak D call TRBD1 (6 bases). CDR1 SGHNT and CDR2 YYREEE come from the germline V gene (reference sequence). This CDR3 is 14 amino acids long. V was trimmed by 2 bases and J by 3 bases, leaving 12 bases between them. CDR3 nucleotides: TGTGCCAGCAGCTTCGGGACACAAGTCTACGAGCAGTACTTC. It encodes CASSFGTQVYEQYF.

V is TRBV3-1 (or the pseudogene TRBV3-2) and J is TRBJ2-1, with TRBD2 matching over 11 bases. The junction had 13 bases not matched to a gene; V was cut back by 6 bases and J by 9 bases. The CDR3 spans 16 residues. Germline V gene lookup returns CDR1 LGHDT and CDR2 YNNKEL (reference sequence). DNA of the CDR3: TGTGCCAGCAGTCCGACTCAACTAGCGGGAGAGGGTGAGCAGTTCTTC. Protein: CASSPTQLAGEGEQFF.

The rearrangement uses TRBV5-6 and TRBJ1-3; D call uncertain. The V gene lost 4 bases and the J gene lost 3 bases, with 11 bases spanning the gap. CDR3 length equals 14 residues. From germline, CDR1 is SGHDT and CDR2 YYEEEE. CDR3 protein: CASSPLGDGNTIYF. The CDR3 DNA reads TGTGCCAGCAGCCCACTCGGGGATGGAAACACCATATATTTT.

This chain connects TRBV7-3 to TRBJ2-3; 9 bases are a match to TRBD2. Germline V lookup: CDR1 SGHTA, CDR2 FQGTGA. This CDR3 contains 18 residues. V lost 4 bases to trimming and J lost 0 bases; unmatched junction nucleotides: 11. The CDR3 coding sequence is TGTGCCAGCAGCTCCTCCCGTCTAGCGGGAAATAGCACAGATACGCAGTATTTT. Encoded protein: CASSSSRLAGNSTDTQYF.

The count of this clone is one. The J gene is TRBJ1-2, the V gene TRBV28; TRBD1 aligns across 7 bases. Germline-derived CDR1 and CDR2 are MDHEN and SYDVKM. V was pared by 6 bases and J by 8 bases, with 6 bases of the junction left unmatched. This CDR3 has 12 amino acids. The CDR3 region has the DNA TGTGCCAGCAGGACATCAGGGGGAGGCTACACCTTC. Translation gives CASRTSGGGYTF.

The V and J genes are TRBV11-3 and TRBJ2-3; the match to TRBD1 covers 8 bases. Germline CDR1 reads SGHNT; CDR2 reads YENEEA. This CDR3 region has 13 residues. Trimming at V came to 8 bases and at J to 7 bases, leaving 8 bases not matched to a gene. The CDR3 nucleotides are TGTGCCAGCGGACAGGGAGGAGGAAATACGCAGTATTTT. It specifies CASGQGGGNTQYF.